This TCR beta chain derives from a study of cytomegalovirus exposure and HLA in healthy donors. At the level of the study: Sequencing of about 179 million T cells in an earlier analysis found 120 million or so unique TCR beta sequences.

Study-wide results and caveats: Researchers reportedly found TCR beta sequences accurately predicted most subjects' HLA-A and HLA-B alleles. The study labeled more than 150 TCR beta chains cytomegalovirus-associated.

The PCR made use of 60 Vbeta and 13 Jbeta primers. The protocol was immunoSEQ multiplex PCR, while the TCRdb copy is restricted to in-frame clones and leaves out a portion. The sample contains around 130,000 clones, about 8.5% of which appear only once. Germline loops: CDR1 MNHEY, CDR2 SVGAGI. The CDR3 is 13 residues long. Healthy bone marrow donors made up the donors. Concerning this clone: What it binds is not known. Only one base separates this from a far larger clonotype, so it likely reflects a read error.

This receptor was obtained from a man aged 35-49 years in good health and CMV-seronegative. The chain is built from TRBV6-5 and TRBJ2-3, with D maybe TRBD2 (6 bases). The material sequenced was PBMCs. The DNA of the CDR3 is TGTGCCAGTGGAGGGCAGGACACAGATACGCCGTATTTT. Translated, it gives CASGGQDTDTPYF.